The 14 T cell receptor beta chains reported below all come from one sample, sequenced in a study of blood T cell repertoires in COVID-19. The table came from immunoSEQ multiplex PCR; TCRdb's copy has only in-frame clones and leaves some out. The sample consists of more than 90,000 clones, 70% to 85% of them appearing once. What was sequenced was peripheral blood. The receptors originated from a human donor in a cohort sampled during active COVID-19.

CDR3: CASSYARWVQRETQYF. The CDR3 nucleotides are TGTGCCAGCAGTTACGCTCGGTGGGTCCAGAGGGAGACCCAGTACTTC. J is TRBJ2-5 and V is TRBV6-5; D remains unclear. Trimming took 2 bases from V and 5 from J, leaving 18 bases between them. The CDR3 runs to 16 residues. Germline loops: CDR1 MNHEY, CDR2 SVGAGI.

This clone occurred a few times. This chain uses TRBV5-4 with TRBJ1-2; possibly TRBD1 for D (6 bases). The CDR3 is 13 amino acids. Between the trimmed V and J ends, which lost 4 bases and 2 bases, there was a span of 9 bases. Germline V gene sequence: CDR1 SGHNT, CDR2 YYREEE (reference sequence). CDR3 sequence reads: CASSRDNNYGYTF. In DNA form, the CDR3 reads TGTGCCAGCAGCAGGGACAACAACTATGGCTACACCTTC.

This chain connects TRBV12-2 to TRBJ1-2. TRBV12-2 is noted as a pseudogene. This CDR3 comprises 15 residues. DNA of the CDR3: TGTGCAAGTCGCTTATTCGGCACCTCGACTTATGGCTACACCTTC. Translated, it gives CASRLFGTSTYGYTF.

V and J are TRBV2 and TRBJ2-7; 7 nucleotides agree with TRBD2. Germline V lookup: CDR1 SNHLY, CDR2 FYNNEI. This CDR3 has 12 amino acids. V trimming: 5 bases; J trimming: 4 bases; junction bases outside the gene matches: 2. The CDR3 here is CASSRTRYEQYF. The CDR3 nucleotides read TGTGCCAGCAGTAGGACTAGGTACGAGCAGTACTTC. Full variable domain (outside the CDR3, taken from reference TRBV2 and TRBJ2-7): EPEVTQTPSHQVTQMGQEVILRCVPISNHLYFYWYRQILGQKVEFLVSFYNNEISEKSEIFDDQFSVERPDGSNFTLKIRSTKLEDSAMYFCASSRTRYEQYFGPGTRLTVT.

The V gene is TRBV18, the J gene TRBJ1-1, with TRBD1 identical over 9 bases. The trim removed 6 bases at V and 3 bases at J, leaving 11 bases unmatched. The CDR3 totals 16 residues. Germline values: CDR1 KGHSH, CDR2 LQKENI. Written as DNA, the CDR3 is TGTGCCAGCTCCGGACAGGGGATAGTATTGGACACTGAAGCTTTCTTT. This gives the protein CASSGQGIVLDTEAFF.

CDR3 region: CASSLEGSSYNSPLHF. The CDR3 DNA reads as TGTGCCAGCAGCTTGGAAGGGAGCTCCTATAATTCACCCCTCCACTTT. The rearrangement uses TRBV5-4 and TRBJ1-6; no clear D gene. Looked up from germline, CDR1 is SGHNT and CDR2 is YYREEE (reference sequence). Trimming took off 0 bases at V and 0 bases at J, with 7 bases between the two ends. CDR3 size: 16 residues. Variable domain in full (rest from reference TRBV5-4 and TRBJ1-6): ETGVTQSPTHLIKTRGQQVTLRCSSQSGHNTVSWYQQALGQGPQFIFQYYREEENGRGNFPPRFSGLQFPNYSSELNVNALELDDSALYLCASSLEGSSYNSPLHFGNGTRLTVT.

The chain couples TRBV7-2 to TRBJ2-7; 7 bases line up with TRBD1. J gave up 0 bases and V 0 bases, and 8 bases lay outside the gene matches. This CDR3 spans 17 amino acids. Germline values: CDR1 SGHTA, CDR2 FQGNSA. CDR3 residues: CASSLARTGAVSYEQYF. CDR3 in DNA: TGTGCCAGCAGCTTAGCCCGGACAGGAGCCGTCTCCTACGAGCAGTACTTC. The variable domain in full, with the rest retrieved from reference TRBV7-2 and TRBJ2-7, is GAGVSQSPSNKVTEKGKDVELRCDPISGHTALYWYRQSLGQGLEFLIYFQGNSAPDKSGLPSDRFSAERTGGSVSTLTIQRTQQEDSAVYLCASSLARTGAVSYEQYFGPGTRLTVT.

The chain is built from TRBV18 and TRBJ1-2; no firm D call. The V end lost 6 bases, the J end lost 0 bases, and 11 bases lay between the germline ends. The CDR3 covers 14 residues. The V gene's germline CDR1 is KGHSH and CDR2 LQKENI. CDR3 sequence: CASSSLDANYGYTF. For the CDR3, the DNA is TGTGCCAGCTCTAGCCTGGATGCTAACTATGGCTACACCTTC.

The genes are TRBV3-1 (or the pseudogene TRBV3-2) and TRBJ2-5; D unresolved. The CDR3 spans 12 residues. Per germline, CDR1 LGHDT and CDR2 YNNKEL (reference sequence). V was shortened by 2 bases and J by 5 bases, with 6 bases between the two germline ends. CDR3 loop: CASSQTRETQYF. CDR3 nucleotide sequence: TGTGCCAGCAGCCAAACCAGGGAGACCCAGTACTTC.

The chain has TRBV9 and TRBJ2-2, with D perhaps matching TRBD1 (7 bases). Per the germline V gene, CDR1 is SGDLS and CDR2 is YYNGEE. V lost 4 bases and J lost 0, with 13 bases in between. This CDR3 region has 16 residues. CDR3: CASSLRGETNTGELFF. CDR3 nucleotide sequence: TGTGCCAGCAGCCTCAGGGGGGAAACGAACACCGGGGAGCTGTTTTTT.

The chain uses TRBV7-9 and TRBJ2-7, with D hard to call. CDR1 and CDR2 from the germline V gene are SEHNR and FQNEAQ (reference sequence). The CDR3 spans 12 residues. Between the trimmed V and J ends, which lost 0 bases and 6 bases, there was a span of 6 bases. The CDR3, as DNA: TGTGCCAGCAGCTTAGCTGTCGGCGAGCAGTACTTC. It encodes CASSLAVGEQYF.

CDR3 nucleotides: TGTGCCAGCAGTTACACCAAACAAGGGGACAGGAGCTATGGCTACACCTTC. It encodes CASSYTKQGDRSYGYTF. The chain joins TRBV6-2 or TRBV6-3 to TRBJ1-2, with TRBD1 matching over 8 bases. This CDR3 comprises 17 residues. Germline loops: CDR1 MNHEY, CDR2 SVGEGT. With 2 bases clipped from V and 4 bases from J, the junction kept 12 bases outside the gene matches.

This chain links TRBV27 with TRBJ2-6, with D perhaps TRBD1 (5 bases). Germline V gives CDR1 MNHEY, CDR2 SMNVEV (reference sequence). The CDR3 loop spans 15 amino acids. The V end lost 6 bases, the J end lost 3 bases, and 12 bases lay between the germline ends. CDR3 amino acids: CASSDLGRGANVLTF. CDR3 coding DNA: TGTGCCAGCAGCGACCTGGGGCGTGGGGCCAACGTCCTGACTTTC.

CDR3 sequence (DNA): TGTGCCAGCAGTTACGTAAGAGCGGGGGCGGATACGCAGTATTTT. Protein product: CASSYVRAGADTQYF. The chain employs TRBV6-5 and TRBJ2-3, with TRBD2 matching 8 bases. Germline assignment: CDR1 MNHEY and CDR2 SVGAGI. Trimming cost V 2 bases and J 6 bases; bases outside gene matches: 7. This CDR3 has 15 residues.